A single sample gave rise to the 31 T cell receptor beta chains below, sequenced in a study of blood T cell repertoires in COVID-19. Clones were read by immunoSEQ multiplex PCR, and TCRdb kept only the in-frame ones, dropping some. The sample lists about 220,000 clones; about 87% were seen once. The material sequenced was PBMCs or T cells enriched from blood (not recorded which). The receptors derive from a woman aged 40 to 50 with acute COVID-19.

The chain links TRBV6-5 to TRBJ1-6, with no clear D. The CDR3 length is 14 residues. CDR1 and CDR2 (germline): MNHEY, SVGAGI. V was shortened by 0 bases and J by 6 bases, with 6 bases between the two germline ends. For the CDR3, the DNA is TGTGCCAGCAGTTACTCGCCGGGTAATTCACCCCTCCACTTT. Amino acid sequence: CASSYSPGNSPLHF.

The genes are TRBV11-2 and TRBJ2-7; D is unclear. Trimming shortened V by 1 base and J by 3 bases, and 13 bases separated the two germline ends. CDR3 size: 15 residues. Germline values: CDR1 SGHAT, CDR2 FQNNGV. The CDR3 nucleotides read TGTGCCAGCAGCTTAGTCGGGTCCCGTGGCTACGAGCAGTACTTC. Amino acids: CASSLVGSRGYEQYF.

The chain has TRBV12-3 or TRBV12-4 and TRBJ2-1; D gene uncertain. V gave up 3 bases and J gave up 10 bases, with 10 bases separating them. The CDR3 is 12 amino acids. The chain's CDR3 is CASSLGLGEQFF. The CDR3 bases are TGTGCCAGCAGTTTGGGCCTCGGAGAGCAGTTCTTC.

In DNA form, the CDR3 reads TGTGCCAGCAGCTTAGTATTGCGGGGGCGGAAAGGAAACACCATATATTTT. As protein: CASSLVLRGRKGNTIYF. The V call is TRBV7-2, the J call TRBJ1-3, with D tentatively TRBD1 (6 bases). Trimming took 1 base from V and 4 from J, leaving 17 bases between them. The CDR3 has 17 residues. CDR1 is SGHTA, CDR2 FQGNSA, per germline.

Here the CDR3 DNA reads TGTGCCAGCAGCAAAATGGGGACAGAAGCTTTCTTT. Encoded protein: CASSKMGTEAFF. The chain uses TRBV7-9 and TRBJ1-1; weak D call: TRBD1 (6 bases). Trimming left V 5 bases short and J 8 bases short, with 12 bases between. This CDR3 region has 12 residues. CDR1 and CDR2 (germline): SEHNR, FQNEAQ (reference sequence). Looking up the rest from reference TRBV7-9 and TRBJ1-1 gives the full variable domain: DTGVSQNPRHKITKRGQNVTFRCDPISEHNRLYWYRQTLGQGPEFLTYFQNEAQLEKSRLLSDRFSAERPKGSFSTLEIQRTEQGDSAMYLCASSKMGTEAFFGQGTRLTVV.

The chain uses TRBV7-2 and TRBJ1-1; a weak D match, TRBD1 (6 bases). V gave up 4 bases and J gave up 11 bases, with 14 bases separating them. This CDR3 contains 12 residues. Germline V gene data show CDR1 as SGHTA and CDR2 as FQGNSA. The CDR3 DNA follows: TGTGCCAGCAGCTACGACAGGTTTAGGGCTTTCTTT. It yields the protein CASSYDRFRAFF.

The chain is built from TRBV6-1 and TRBJ1-5; D is perhaps TRBD1 (5 bases). The CDR3 covers 18 residues. V was pared by 2 bases and J by 1 base, with 18 bases between. Per the germline V gene, CDR1 is MNHNS and CDR2 is SASEGT. The CDR3 protein is CASSEKGGVGPSNQPQHF. CDR3 nucleotides: TGTGCCAGCAGTGAAAAAGGAGGGGTAGGGCCGAGCAATCAGCCCCAGCATTTT.

The V and J genes are TRBV19 and TRBJ2-2; maybe TRBD1 (6 bases). V lost 7 bases to trimming and J lost 1 base, with 13 bases between them. The CDR3 totals 15 residues. Germline lookup yields CDR1 LNHDA and CDR2 SQIVND (reference sequence). The DNA for the CDR3 is TGTGCCAGTATCAGTGGGACAATGAACACCGGGGAGCTGTTTTTT. Residues: CASISGTMNTGELFF.

This clone came up a few times. V and J are TRBV5-1 and TRBJ2-7, with D possibly matching TRBD1 (5 bases). The CDR3 runs 12 residues. Germline V gene sequence: CDR1 SGHRS, CDR2 YFSETQ. V was cut by 1 base and J by 6 bases, with 8 bases left in between. CDR3 nucleotide sequence: TGCGCCAGCAGCTTGCCCACAGGCGAGCAGTACTTC. It specifies CASSLPTGEQYF.

The genes are TRBV25-1 and TRBJ1-2, with no clear D. The V gene's germline CDR1 is MGHDK and CDR2 SYGVNS. The ends were cut back, 2 bases at V and 4 bases at J, with 5 bases in the middle. The CDR3 has 12 residues. The chain's CDR3 is CASSEQFYGYTF. In DNA form, the CDR3 reads TGTGCCAGCAGTGAACAGTTCTATGGCTACACCTTC.

The V call is TRBV5-1, the J call TRBJ2-3; 11 bases agree with TRBD1. Per the germline V gene, CDR1 is SGHRS and CDR2 is YFSETQ. This CDR3 contains 14 residues. The V segment lost 7 bases and the J segment 0 bases; nucleotides outside the gene matches: 1. Written as DNA, the CDR3 is TGCGCCAGCTGGACAGGGGGCAGCACAGATACGCAGTATTTT. Residues: CASWTGGSTDTQYF. The complete variable domain, with remaining parts taken from reference TRBV5-1 and TRBJ2-3, reads KAGVTQTPRYLIKTRGQQVTLSCSPISGHRSVSWYQQTPGQGLQFLFEYFSETQRNKGNFPGRFSGRQFSNSRSEMNVSTLELGDSALYLCASWTGGSTDTQYFGPGTRLTVL.

The V gene is TRBV27, the J gene TRBJ1-5; 7 positions agree with TRBD1. The CDR3 is 14 residues long. The V gene's germline CDR1 is MNHEY and CDR2 SMNVEV (reference sequence). V lost 5 bases to trimming and J lost 3 bases; unmatched junction nucleotides: 4. In DNA, the CDR3 is TGTGCCAGCAGTGGAACAGGGGACAATCAGCCCCAGCATTTT. This gives the protein CASSGTGDNQPQHF.

The chain employs TRBV4-1 and TRBJ2-5; a possible D gene is TRBD1 (5 bases). V lost 1 base to trimming and J lost 7 bases, with 19 bases between them. Germline V CDR1 and CDR2: MGHRA, YSYEKL. The CDR3 contains 16 residues. CDR3 amino acids: CASSQAVAQASGTQYF. As DNA, the CDR3 is TGCGCCAGCAGCCAAGCCGTCGCACAGGCGTCCGGGACCCAGTACTTC.

This clone has just one count. The genes are TRBV29-1 and TRBJ2-3, with 15 bases that match TRBD2. The CDR3 loop spans 17 amino acids. Trimming removed 5 bases from V and 6 bases from J; junction bases left unmatched: 12. The germline V gene has CDR1 SQVTM and CDR2 ANQGSEA. The DNA for the CDR3 is TGCAGCGTTTCCCAAGGACTAGCGGGGGGGGATTGGGATACGCAGTATTTT. The encoded protein is CSVSQGLAGGDWDTQYF.

CDR3 protein: CASSLTGGYYEQYF. The CDR3 nucleotides are TGCGCCAGCAGCTTGACGGGGGGGTACTACGAGCAGTACTTC. V usage is TRBV5-1 and J usage is TRBJ2-7, with TRBD2 identical over 8 bases. The V gene's germline CDR1 is SGHRS and CDR2 YFSETQ. With 1 base clipped from V and 3 bases from J, the junction kept 3 bases outside the gene matches. The CDR3 length is 14 residues.

This chain joins TRBV18 and TRBJ1-4; 7 bases line up with TRBD1. Per germline, CDR1 KGHSH and CDR2 LQKENI. Trimming took 1 base from V and 8 from J; bases not matched to a gene: 13. The CDR3 has 17 residues. Here the CDR3 DNA reads TGTGCCAGCTCACCACTGGCCGGCGGAATAGGGGGCGAAAAACTGTTTTTT. Translating gives CASSPLAGGIGGEKLFF.

J is TRBJ2-5 and V is TRBV11-2, with TRBD2 as a possible D gene (6 bases). Germline values: CDR1 SGHAT, CDR2 FQNNGV. The CDR3 runs 14 residues. Trimming left V 4 bases short and J 1 base short, with 10 bases between. This CDR3 reads CASSSGTLQETQYF. CDR3 sequence (DNA): TGTGCCAGCAGCTCCGGGACTCTCCAAGAGACCCAGTACTTC.

The genes are TRBV7-9 and TRBJ1-1, with 9 bases that match TRBD1. The V gene's germline CDR1 is SEHNR and CDR2 FQNEAQ (reference sequence). The CDR3 consists of 15 residues. Losses at the gene ends were 4 bases for V and 4 bases for J; bases not matched to a gene: 7. The CDR3 loop reads CASSSWTGEGTEAFF. The DNA for the CDR3 is TGTGCCAGCAGCTCGTGGACAGGGGAGGGCACTGAAGCTTTCTTT.

The chain combines TRBV7-2 with TRBJ1-2, with a weak D call TRBD1 (6 bases). Trimming took 4 bases from V and 5 from J, leaving 14 bases between them. CDR1 is SGHTA and CDR2 is FQGNSA in the germline V gene. The CDR3 consists of 14 residues. CDR3 nucleotides: TGTGCCAGCAGCTCTACCGGGACACCGTATGGCTACACCTTC. Amino acid sequence: CASSSTGTPYGYTF.

The CDR3 DNA sequence: TGTGCCAGCAGCGTAGTCCCAGATGTTAATAATTCACCCCTCCACTTT. Translating gives CASSVVPDVNNSPLHF. The chain combines TRBV9 with TRBJ1-6, with D uncertain. Trimming left V 0 bases short and J 5 bases short, with 12 bases between. Germline loops: CDR1 SGDLS, CDR2 YYNGEE. The CDR3 runs to 16 residues.

The rearrangement joins TRBV6-4 to TRBJ1-2; D uncertain. CDR1 MRHNA and CDR2 SNTAGT come from the germline V gene. CDR3 length: 13 residues. V gave up 6 bases and J gave up 2 bases, with 10 bases separating them. CDR3 sequence: CASRGSGNYGYTF. CDR3 nucleotides: TGTGCCAGCAGAGGGTCGGGAAACTATGGCTACACCTTC.

V usage is TRBV10-3 and J usage is TRBJ2-2; 9 nucleotides line up with TRBD2. The length of the CDR3 is 15 residues. Germline V gene data show CDR1 as ENHRY and CDR2 as SYGVKD. The J segment lost 2 bases and the V segment lost 6 bases, leaving 4 bases of the junction unmatched. CDR3 sequence: CAIRSSGVNTGELFF. CDR3 coding DNA: TGTGCCATCAGGTCTAGCGGGGTAAACACCGGGGAGCTGTTTTTT.

This clone has just one count. The V and J genes are TRBV12-5 and TRBJ1-1; D is ambiguous. The V gene lost 0 bases and the J gene lost 2 bases, with 13 bases spanning the gap. The CDR3 contains 16 residues. Germline CDR1 and CDR2: LGHNT and FRNRAP. The CDR3 here is CASGLVHGEGNTEAFF. The CDR3 coding sequence is TGTGCTAGTGGTTTGGTACACGGGGAGGGAAACACTGAAGCTTTCTTT.

This sequence joins TRBV5-1 and TRBJ1-5, with 10 positions matching TRBD1. The germline gives CDR1 SGHRS, CDR2 YFSETQ. With V trimmed by 7 bases and J by 4 bases, 5 bases remained unmatched. The CDR3 consists of 14 residues. This CDR3 reads CASRSGQGNQPQHF. CDR3 nucleotides: TGCGCCAGCCGTTCGGGACAGGGGAATCAGCCCCAGCATTTT.

The chain employs TRBV12-5 and TRBJ2-5, with a tentative D call TRBD1 (6 bases). Trimming stripped 3 bases from V and 4 bases from J, with 18 bases between. CDR1 is LGHNT, CDR2 FRNRAP, per germline. This CDR3 spans 16 amino acids. This chain's CDR3 is CASGFQPGVLGETQYF. The CDR3 bases are TGTGCTAGTGGTTTCCAGCCAGGGGTTTTAGGAGAGACCCAGTACTTC. The full variable domain, rest sourced from reference TRBV12-5 and TRBJ2-5, is DARVTQTPRHKVTEMGQEVTMRCQPILGHNTVFWYRQTMMQGLELLAYFRNRAPLDDSGMPKDRFSAEMPDATLATLKIQPSEPRDSAVYFCASGFQPGVLGETQYFGPGTRLLVL.

This clone was found once. The chain couples TRBV21-1 to TRBJ2-3; the table's D call TRBD2 went unverified against the DNA. TRBV21-1 is listed as a pseudogene. This CDR3 comprises 17 residues. CDR3 residues: CASSKRLPSGGVDTQYF. Written as DNA, the CDR3 is TGTGCCAGCAGCAAAAGGCTACCTAGCGGGGGGGTAGATACGCAGTATTTT.

This chain connects TRBV12-3 or TRBV12-4 to TRBJ1-1, with no clear D. The V gene lost 7 bases and the J gene lost 1 base, with 10 bases spanning the gap. The length of the CDR3 is 13 residues. The CDR3 reads CASNVNTNTEAFF. CDR3 bases: TGTGCCAGCAATGTTAACACGAACACTGAAGCTTTCTTT.

The chain has TRBV5-1 and TRBJ2-2; TRBD1 matches 10 bases. The J segment lost 5 bases and the V segment lost 3 bases, leaving 7 bases of the junction unmatched. The V gene's germline CDR1 is SGHRS and CDR2 YFSETQ. The length of the CDR3 is 16 residues. CDR3 in amino acids: CASSSRDRGRTGELFF. The CDR3, as DNA: TGCGCCAGCAGCTCGAGGGACAGGGGTAGGACCGGGGAGCTGTTTTTT.

This clone came up a few times. The chain uses TRBV9 and TRBJ2-2; TRBD2 matches at 7 bases. Germline assignment: CDR1 SGDLS and CDR2 YYNGEE. After removal of 4 bases from V and 7 bases from J, the junction contained 7 bases not matched to a gene. The CDR3 consists of 14 residues. CDR3 DNA sequence: TGTGCCAGCAGCTCCGGGGGGATCTTCGGGGAGCTGTTTTTT. This codes for CASSSGGIFGELFF.

The chain couples TRBV16 to TRBJ1-1; TRBD1 aligns across 7 bases. In germline, CDR1 is KGHSY, CDR2 FQNENV. The CDR3 spans 18 residues. J was trimmed by 0 bases and V by 4 bases; bases with no gene match: 14. CDR3 amino acids: CASSPRRRQGGMNTEAFF. The CDR3 DNA is TGTGCCAGCAGCCCCCGTCGGCGACAGGGCGGTATGAACACTGAAGCTTTCTTT.

This chain uses TRBV29-1 with TRBJ1-3; possibly TRBD1 for D (5 bases). Germline V gene data show CDR1 as SQVTM and CDR2 as ANQGSEA. Trimming removed 3 bases from V and 2 bases from J, with 11 bases in between. CDR3 length equals 14 residues. The CDR3 sequence is CSVDGDSPGNTIYF. CDR3 DNA sequence: TGCAGCGTTGATGGGGACTCTCCTGGAAACACCATATATTTT. Full variable domain (outside the CDR3, taken from reference TRBV29-1 and TRBJ1-3): SAVISQKPSRDICQRGTSLTIQCQVDSQVTMMFWYRQQPGQSLTLIATANQGSEATYESGFVIDKFPISRPNLTFSTLTVSNMSPEDSSIYLCSVDGDSPGNTIYFGEGSWLTVV.